The clone carrying this T cell receptor (beta chain) was recorded a few times. This sample stems from a study of cytomegalovirus exposure and HLA in healthy donors. Germline V gene lookup returns CDR1 LNHDA and CDR2 SQIVND (reference sequence). This CDR3 spans 15 amino acids. The V gene end was trimmed by 1 base and the J gene end by 6 bases; junction bases not matched to a gene: 0. The PCR made use of 60 Vbeta and 13 Jbeta primers. Some clones are missing from TCRdb's copy, which holds only in-frame ones; the method was immunoSEQ multiplex PCR. The sample has 100,000 to 150,000 clones, over 75% seen once.

V is TRBV19 and J is TRBJ2-1; TRBD2 aligns across 13 bases. Source material: PBMCs. The origin of this receptor is a man between 18 and 29 years old in good health and CMV-seropositive. The CDR3 loop reads CASSIGTSGSNEQFF. For the CDR3, the DNA is TGTGCCAGTAGTATAGGGACTAGCGGGAGCAATGAGCAGTTCTTC.